What follows is one T cell receptor (beta chain) and its context. Its antigen is not known. These data belong to a study of blood T cells in healthy people across ages. Findings of the study overall: Any conclusive comparison of naive versus antigen-experienced cells was prevented by using unsorted PBMCs.

For the second PCR, which ran for about 6 to 11 cycles, a sample-barcoded 5' primer and a J-beta primer mix were used. No fewer than 2.5 million CDR3-containing paired-end reads came from each sample. Each CDR3 protein is one row after TCRdb ran MiXCR on the 5' RACE reads. The sample consists of roughly 2 million distinct CDR3 sequences, 49% of them appearing once. V lost 1 base and J lost 2, with 12 bases in between. This CDR3 is built from 15 residues. Germline V CDR1 and CDR2: MNHEY, SMNVEV (reference sequence). The chain couples TRBV27 to TRBJ2-7; tentatively, D is TRBD1 or TRBD2 (5 bases each). The specimen sequenced was blood. This receptor was obtained from a woman aged 40-49 years in good health. The CDR3 DNA reads as TGTGCCAGCAGTTTATGGAGGACAAAAACCTACGAGCAGTACTTC. Translated, it gives CASSLWRTKTYEQYF.